This T cell receptor beta chain comes out of a study of blood T cell repertoires in COVID-19. Study information: Sample material is recorded as cDNA or gDNA derived from T cells, B-cell-depleted T cells, or PBMCs.

The junction had 7 bases not matched to a gene; V was cut back by 1 base and J by 8 bases. CDR3 size: 15 residues. From germline, CDR1 is SGHRS and CDR2 YFSETQ. Here immunoSEQ multiplex PCR was the method, and the copy in TCRdb shows in-frame clones only, minus some. The data show some 270,000 clones, just under 90% seen once. The sample comprised PBMCs or T cells enriched from blood (not recorded which). This sequence joins TRBV5-1 and TRBJ2-1, with 9 bases aligning to TRBD1. The receptor's source is a woman in her twenties or thirties with acute COVID-19. Here the CDR3 DNA reads TGCGCCAGCAGCTTGTCTCCGGGACAGGGCGATGAGCAGTTCTTC. It codes for CASSLSPGQGDEQFF.